These 15 T cell receptor beta chains were all obtained from the same sample, sequenced in a study of T cells after yellow fever vaccination. TCRdb re-called the 5' RACE reads with MiXCR, one entry per CDR3 protein. The table has under 300,000 distinct CDR3 sequences, about 7% seen once. This sample comprised CD4+ T cells sorted from PBMCs, obtained on the day of the yellow fever booster vaccination. The receptors originated from a man aged 25-45 years who received the YFV17D yellow fever vaccine.

This clonotype turned up a few times. CDR3 coding DNA: TGCGCCAGCAGCTTGCGGGCAGACACAATCTCCTACAATGAGCAGTTCTTC. Its translation is CASSLRADTISYNEQFF. The rearrangement uses TRBV5-1 and TRBJ2-1; the D is unclear. V was pared by 1 base and J by 0 bases, with 14 bases between. This CDR3 is 17 amino acids long. Germline CDR1 and CDR2: SGHRS and YFSETQ.

This chain joins TRBV5-1 and TRBJ2-5, with D perhaps matching TRBD1 (6 bases). Germline V gives CDR1 SGHRS, CDR2 YFSETQ. The V gene lost 4 bases and the J gene lost 6 bases, with 22 bases spanning the gap. The CDR3 is made up of 16 amino acids. The CDR3 protein is CASSLLRQAKGKTQYF. For the CDR3, the DNA is TGCGCCAGCAGCCTATTACGACAGGCAAAGGGGAAGACCCAGTACTTC.

CDR3 DNA sequence: TGTGCCAGCAGCCGGGAGAGCTCCTACAATGAGCAGTTCTTC. The encoded protein is CASSRESSYNEQFF. This sequence joins TRBV6-1 and TRBJ2-1, with D possibly matching TRBD2 (6 bases). The CDR3 has 14 residues. Trimming removed 6 bases from V and 0 bases from J, with 9 bases in between. Germline-derived CDR1 and CDR2 are MNHNS and SASEGT.

At least ten counts were recorded for this clonotype. The CDR3, as DNA: TGTGCCAGCAGCCAAAGGGGAGAGACCCAGTACTTC. Its protein product is CASSQRGETQYF. This chain links TRBV7-8 with TRBJ2-5; D is perhaps TRBD1 (5 bases). In germline, CDR1 is SGHVS, CDR2 FQNEAQ. This CDR3 region has 12 residues. Trimming pared 5 bases from V and 4 bases from J, leaving 8 bases between.

This clonotype was counted at least ten times. The chain has TRBV29-1 and TRBJ2-5; D is possibly TRBD1 or TRBD2 (5 bases each). CDR3 length: 10 amino acids. The germline V gene has CDR1 SQVTM and CDR2 ANQGSEA. V lost 7 bases and J lost 8, with 11 bases in between. The chain's CDR3 is CSAGAATQYF. In DNA form, the CDR3 reads TGCAGCGCCGGGGCTGCTACCCAGTACTTC. Based on the CDR3 plus reference TRBV29-1 and TRBJ2-5, the full variable domain is SAVISQKPSRDICQRGTSLTIQCQVDSQVTMMFWYRQQPGQSLTLIATANQGSEATYESGFVIDKFPISRPNLTFSTLTVSNMSPEDSSIYLCSAGAATQYFGPGTRLLVL.

This clonotype has more than one count but fewer than ten. V gene TRBV29-1 combines with J gene TRBJ1-1; 7 bases are a match to TRBD1. Germline assignment: CDR1 SQVTM and CDR2 ANQGSEA. The ends lost 8 bases at V and 0 bases at J; junction bases unmatched: 9. The CDR3 is 14 residues long. Here the CDR3 reads CSIRPRGMNTEAFF. The DNA of the CDR3 is TGCAGCATCCGCCCCAGGGGGATGAACACTGAAGCTTTCTTT.

This clonotype showed up just once. This chain connects TRBV14 to TRBJ2-1; 9 bases map to TRBD2. Germline CDR1 SGHDN, CDR2 FVKESK. This CDR3 has 13 amino acids. V shed 3 bases and J 12 bases; nucleotides not matched to a gene: 6. Here the CDR3 DNA reads TGTGCCAGCAGCCAGACTAGCGGCGCGTGGCAGTTCTTC. Its protein is CASSQTSGAWQFF.

The sample holds many counts of this clonotype. The rearrangement links TRBV10-3 to TRBJ2-2; TRBD1 aligns across 7 bases. Per the germline V gene, CDR1 is ENHRY and CDR2 is SYGVKD. The CDR3 extends over 14 amino acids. V was pared by 6 bases and J by 3 bases, with 4 bases of the junction left unmatched. CDR3 coding DNA: TGTGCCATCAGAACAGGGGCGGACACCGGGGAGCTGTTTTTT. Protein sequence: CAIRTGADTGELFF.

The table lists this clonotype with many counts. The rearrangement links TRBV10-2 to TRBJ2-3, with D unclear. Looked up from germline, CDR1 is WSHSY and CDR2 is SAAADI. V lost 1 base and J lost 5, with 1 base in between. The CDR3 is 11 amino acids. This CDR3 is CASSELDTQYF. CDR3 nucleotides: TGCGCCAGCAGTGAGTTAGATACGCAGTATTTT.

The rearrangement joins TRBV7-2 to TRBJ1-1; no reliable D call. V lost 5 bases and J 4 bases, leaving 17 bases between the germline ends. The CDR3 has 15 amino acids. Germline CDR1 and CDR2: SGHTA and FQGNSA. CDR3 sequence: CASSQRRTGGTEAFF. In nucleotides, the CDR3 is TGTGCCAGCAGCCAAAGACGGACTGGCGGCACTGAAGCTTTCTTT.

This clonotype was observed a few times. The CDR3, as DNA: TGCAGTGCTAGAACCGGACGGGGGTGGGGATATAGCAATCAGCCCCAGCATTTT. Its protein product is CSARTGRGWGYSNQPQHF. The V call is TRBV20-1, the J call TRBJ1-5; D is possibly TRBD1 (5 bases). V lost 2 bases, J lost 0 bases, and 20 bases lay in between. CDR1 and CDR2 from the germline V gene are DFQATT and SNEGSKA (reference sequence). The CDR3 has 18 residues.

This clonotype was observed a handful of times. The rearrangement joins TRBV20-1 to TRBJ1-1; a weak D match, TRBD1 (6 bases). The germline V gene has CDR1 DFQATT and CDR2 SNEGSKA (reference sequence). There are 15 residues in the CDR3. V was cut by 3 bases and J by 0 bases, with 14 bases left in between. CDR3 sequence reads: CSASRPGQLNTEAFF. The CDR3 DNA reads as TGCAGTGCTAGCCGACCGGGACAACTGAACACTGAAGCTTTCTTT.

At least ten counts were recorded for this clonotype. The V and J genes are TRBV12-3 or TRBV12-4 and TRBJ2-3, with 13 bases identical to TRBD2. V was pared by 6 bases and J by 4 bases, with 1 base of the junction left unmatched. The CDR3 has 14 residues. Written as DNA, the CDR3 is TGTGCCAGCAGCGGACTAGCGGGAGCAGATACGCAGTATTTT. It codes for CASSGLAGADTQYF.

A few counts support this clonotype. The rearrangement uses TRBV15 and TRBJ2-1, with D uncertain. The CDR3 is 15 amino acids. The germline V and J ends were trimmed by 0 bases and 4 bases, with 10 bases remaining between them. The V gene's germline CDR1 is LNHNV and CDR2 YYDKDF (reference sequence). The CDR3 region is CATSRDLVKYNEQFF. The CDR3, as DNA: TGTGCCACCAGCAGAGATCTTGTGAAATACAATGAGCAGTTCTTC. The whole variable domain, filled in from reference TRBV15 and TRBJ2-1, reads DAMVIQNPRYQVTQFGKPVTLSCSQTLNHNVMYWYQQKSSQAPKLLFHYYDKDFNNEADTPDNFQSRRPNTSFCFLDIRSPGLGDTAMYLCATSRDLVKYNEQFFGPGTRLTVL.

The chain recombines TRBV11-2 with TRBJ2-1; D not resolved. CDR3 length: 14 residues. Germline values: CDR1 SGHAT, CDR2 FQNNGV. The V gene lost 4 bases and the J gene lost 13 bases, with 20 bases spanning the gap. CDR3 amino acids: CASSSPVLHGSQFF. CDR3 nucleotide sequence: TGTGCCAGCAGCTCCCCAGTCCTACATGGTTCTCAGTTCTTC.